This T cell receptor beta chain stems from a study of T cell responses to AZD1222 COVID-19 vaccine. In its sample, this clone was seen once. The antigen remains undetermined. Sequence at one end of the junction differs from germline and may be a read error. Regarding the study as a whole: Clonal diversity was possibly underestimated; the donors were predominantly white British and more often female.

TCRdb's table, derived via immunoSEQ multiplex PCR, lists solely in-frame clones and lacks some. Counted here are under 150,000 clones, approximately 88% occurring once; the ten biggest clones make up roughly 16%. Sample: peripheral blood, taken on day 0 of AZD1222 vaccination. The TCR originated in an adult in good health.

The CDR3 DNA reads as TGTGCTAGCAGCCCCGGACAGGGGGGATCCTACGAGCAGTACTTC. This sequence encodes CASSPGQGGSYEQYF. The chain joins TRBV7-7 to TRBJ2-7; 10 nucleotides match TRBD1. The CDR3 totals 15 residues. Germline CDR1 is SSHAT and CDR2 is FNYEAQ (reference sequence).